These 10 T cell receptor beta chains originate from one sample sequenced in a study of cytomegalovirus exposure and HLA in healthy donors. The study ran its PCR with 60 Vbeta and 13 Jbeta primers. Clones were sequenced by immunoSEQ multiplex PCR, and TCRdb holds only the in-frame ones, with some missing. This sample's table reports about 210,000 clones. The specimen sequenced was PBMCs. The receptors come from a woman aged 30 to 39 in good health and CMV-seropositive.

This rearrangement joins TRBV28 to TRBJ2-7; 9 bases are shared with TRBD1. V trimming: 8 bases; J trimming: 6 bases; junction bases outside the gene matches: 5. CDR3 length: 12 amino acids. Germline V gene sequence: CDR1 MDHEN, CDR2 SYDVKM. The CDR3 reads CASLQGASEQYF. The CDR3 nucleotides read TGTGCCAGCTTACAGGGGGCGAGCGAGCAGTACTTC.

The rearrangement uses TRBV4-3 and TRBJ2-1, with 10 bases matching TRBD2. The length of the CDR3 is 13 residues. Trimming cost V 7 bases and J 9 bases; bases outside gene matches: 6. CDR1 and CDR2 (germline): LGHNA, YSLEER. CDR3: CASTQREGGEQFF. The DNA of the CDR3 is TGCGCCAGCACCCAGCGGGAGGGGGGTGAGCAGTTCTTC.

V usage is TRBV4-1 and J usage is TRBJ2-5; D might be TRBD1 (6 bases). The V gene's germline CDR1 is MGHRA and CDR2 YSYEKL. Deletions cut 6 bases from V and 1 base from J, with 21 bases between. This CDR3 region has 17 residues. The CDR3: CASRPTRDKDPQETQYF. The DNA of the CDR3 is TGCGCCAGCAGGCCAACCCGGGACAAGGACCCCCAAGAGACCCAGTACTTC.

Turning to this clone: One end of the junction varies from germline; a read error may be responsible. This chain joins TRBV4-1 and TRBJ2-1; tentative D call: TRBD2 (6 bases). Germline V gene sequence: CDR1 MGHRA, CDR2 YSYEKL. CDR3 length: 13 residues. The CDR3 bases are TGCTCCAGCAGCCAAGAACGGGAGACCGCTCACCTCTTC. Translated, it gives CSSSQERETAHLF.

The rearrangement joins TRBV7-6 to TRBJ2-6; 12 positions agree with TRBD1. The ends lost 3 bases at V and 6 bases at J; junction bases unmatched: 9. Germline V gene lookup returns CDR1 SGHVS and CDR2 FNYEAQ. The CDR3 runs 18 residues. For the CDR3, the DNA is TGTGCCAGCAGCTTGATTACCCGGGACAGGGGGCCGGCCAACGTCCTGACTTTC. Encoded protein: CASSLITRDRGPANVLTF.

In DNA, the CDR3 is TGTGCCTGGGACAGTTGGACCTACGAGCAGTACTTC. This codes for CAWDSWTYEQYF. The chain recombines TRBV30 with TRBJ2-7, with a tentative D call TRBD1 (5 bases). The germline V gene encodes CDR1 GTSNPN and CDR2 SVGIG (reference sequence). The CDR3 length is 12 residues. V was trimmed by 5 bases and J by 2 bases, leaving 10 bases between them.

The chain links TRBV6-5 to TRBJ1-5; D is unclear. CDR1 is MNHEY and CDR2 is SVGAGI in the germline V gene. The ends were cut back, 2 bases at V and 4 bases at J, with 6 bases in the middle. The CDR3 sequence is 13 residues long. The CDR3 DNA is TGTGCCAGCAGTTACACAATTAATCAGCCCCAGCATTTT. The encoded protein is CASSYTINQPQHF.

V and J are TRBV5-6 and TRBJ2-1; 13 bases line up with TRBD2. The CDR3 runs to 15 residues. The germline V gene has CDR1 SGHDT and CDR2 YYEEEE. V shed 4 bases and J 9 bases; nucleotides not matched to a gene: 7. This chain's CDR3 is CASSPRLAGGGEQFF. DNA of the CDR3: TGTGCCAGCAGCCCAAGACTAGCGGGGGGTGGTGAGCAGTTCTTC.

The gene calls are TRBV6-6 and TRBJ1-2; 8 nucleotides align to TRBD1. The V gene's germline CDR1 is MNHNY and CDR2 SVGAGI (reference sequence). This CDR3 spans 16 amino acids. V shed 6 bases and J 8 bases; nucleotides not matched to a gene: 17. The CDR3 is CASSRLLGQAVGGYTF. The DNA of the CDR3 is TGTGCCAGCAGCCGACTCCTGGGACAGGCGGTTGGGGGCTACACCTTC.

The genes are TRBV6-4 and TRBJ1-1, with 9 bases identical to TRBD1. V was pared by 6 bases and J by 2 bases, with 7 bases of the junction left unmatched. Germline V lookup: CDR1 MRHNA, CDR2 SNTAGT. CDR3 length: 15 amino acids. The CDR3 sequence: CASRHTGQGNTEAFF. The CDR3, as DNA: TGTGCCAGCAGGCACACGGGACAGGGAAACACTGAAGCTTTCTTT.